This T cell receptor beta chain came from a study of Ad26.COV2.S vaccination and SARS-CoV-2 variants. About the study: Donor had been placed in the Ad26.COV2.S arm of the COV1001 trial. Intramuscular Ad26.COV2.S at 5x10^10 or 1x10^11 viral particles. Study-wide results and limits: Reportedly, spike-specific CD8+ and CD4+ T cell responses achieved substantial breadth once vaccination had taken place. Comparable non-spike TCR breadth was observed in vaccine and placebo recipients.

Remarks on this clone: The antigen remains undetermined.

This CDR3 spans 16 amino acids. J gave up 4 bases and V 1 base, and 2 bases lay outside the gene matches. The germline V gene encodes CDR1 SGHVS and CDR2 FNYEAQ. The method was immunoSEQ multiplex PCR; TCRdb's version includes in-frame clones alone and lacks a portion of them. Of 440,000 or so clones listed, roughly nine tenths are singletons. The treatment here: over 15 received Ad26.COV2.S at low or high dose, single or two shots; several received placebo; per-sample allocation not given. Day 63 after the first vaccine or placebo injection was the time point for sampling. The material was peripheral blood, obtained in a trial of Ad26.COV2.S vaccine versus placebo. The receptor was isolated from a person between 18 and 60 years old who received the Ad26.COV2.S COVID-19 vaccine or a placebo. The gene calls are TRBV7-6 and TRBJ2-2; 11 bases are a match to TRBD1. CDR3 amino acids: CASSLGTGGPTGELFF. CDR3 sequence (DNA): TGTGCCAGCAGCTTAGGGACAGGGGGCCCCACCGGGGAGCTGTTTTTT.